These 11 T cell receptor beta chains originate from one sample sequenced in a study of tumor and adjacent non-tumor tissue in lung cancer. RNA was extracted from bulk tissue without any cell sorting. More than 3 cm separated this lung sample from the edge of the tumor. Three rounds of nested PCR, following a modified ARM-PCR protocol, produced the TCRbeta library. TCRdb re-derived calls from the multiplex PCR reads in MiXCR, one entry per CDR3 protein. The table shows about 50,000 distinct CDR3 sequences, with 74% occurring only once. Sequences were obtained from distant non-tumor lung tissue. The receptors come from a woman aged 60-75 years with non-small cell lung cancer.

Remarks on this clonotype: No conserved phenylalanine or tryptophan ends this CDR3, so it is likely a read error. The DNA is left out, because the CDR3 cannot be placed on it with certainty; the CDR3 is given as TCRdb lists it. J is TRBJ1-2 and V is TRBV12-3 or TRBV12-4; TRBD1 is taken as the D call from the table, unchecked against the DNA. Ends included, the CDR3 has 14 residues. The CDR3 region is CASSSQGAKTGHTV.

A single count supports this clonotype. The gene calls are TRBV4-3 and TRBJ2-3; tentative D call: TRBD1 (6 bases). The CDR3 runs to 14 residues. V was clipped by 5 bases and J by 1 base, with 10 bases between them. Germline lookup yields CDR1 LGHNA and CDR2 YSLEER. The DNA of the CDR3 is TGCGCCAGCAGCGAGACAGGTGGCACAGATACGCAGTATTTT. This encodes CASSETGGTDTQYF.

On this clonotype: One end of the junction varies from germline; a read error may be responsible. CDR3 sequence (DNA): TGTGCCAGCAGGCCCAAATGGGGTACCCGCGTCTATGCCTACACCTTC. Encoded protein: CASRPKWGTRVYAYTF. This sequence joins TRBV11-2 and TRBJ1-2; the D is unclear. CDR3 length: 16 amino acids. Germline assignment: CDR1 SGHAT and CDR2 FQNNGV.

Concerning this clonotype: Since the CDR3 does not end with the conserved phenylalanine or tryptophan, this likely comes from a read error. V and J are TRBV4-3 and TRBJ1-1, with D possibly matching TRBD1 (5 bases). Germline CDR1 and CDR2: LGHNA and YSLEER. The CDR3 length is 16 residues. Here the CDR3 reads CASSRDGRGDYTEAFS. CDR3 in DNA: TGCGCAAGCAGCCGAGATGGGAGAGGGGATTACACTGAAGCTTTCTCT.

To note about this clonotype: A junction end diverges from the germline sequence, so it may reflect a read error. The V call is TRBV10-1, the J call TRBJ2-2, with a possible D match to TRBD2 (5 bases). Germline CDR1 is WNHNN and CDR2 is SYGVQD (reference sequence). CDR3 length: 12 amino acids. CDR3 nucleotide sequence: TGCGCCGGCGCTAGAATTACCGGGGAGTTGTTTTTT. It translates to CAGARITGELFF.

To note about this clonotype: Compared with germline, one end of the junction differs, possibly owing to a read error. The chain employs TRBV6-5 and TRBJ2-5; D possibly corresponds to TRBD2 (5 bases). This CDR3 contains 14 residues. Germline V lookup: CDR1 MNHEY, CDR2 SVGAGI. The CDR3: CTSSAKGEEETQYF. The CDR3 DNA is TGCACCAGCAGTGCCAAGGGAGAGGAAGAGACCCAGTACTTC.

For the CDR3, the DNA is TGTGCCAGCAGCTTAGGTAGCAGGAGAGGGCTCGGAGAGACCCAGTACTTC. Translation: CASSLGSRRGLGETQYF. The rearrangement uses TRBV11-1 and TRBJ2-5, with D tentatively TRBD2 (5 bases). V gave up 1 base and J gave up 4 bases, with 19 bases separating them. Germline V gene lookup returns CDR1 SGHAT and CDR2 FQDESV (reference sequence). This CDR3 has 17 amino acids.

About this clonotype itself: The CDR3 end shows no conserved phenylalanine or tryptophan, and so a read error is likely. This sequence joins TRBV11-2 and TRBJ2-2, with D possibly TRBD2 on 5 matching bases. The CDR3 length is 13 residues. In germline, CDR1 is SGHAT, CDR2 FQNNGV. The CDR3 region is CDSSPRRTGELFI. The CDR3 DNA follows: TGTGACAGCAGCCCCCGGAGGACCGGGGAGCTGTTTATT.

This clonotype was counted a few times. Mismatch with germline at one junction end may stem from a read error. The chain is built from TRBV5-5 and TRBJ1-4; no reliable D call. Germline V gene sequence: CDR1 SGHKS, CDR2 YYEKEE (reference sequence). The CDR3 totals 13 residues. The CDR3 here is CASSLDLYEKLFF. The CDR3 coding sequence is TGTGCCAGCAGTTTGGACCTGTATGAAAAACTGTTTTTT.

Comment on this clonotype: Relative to the germline gene, one junction end is altered; a read error may explain this. The chain couples TRBV11-2 to TRBJ1-6; tentatively, D is TRBD1 (5 bases). The germline gives CDR1 SGHAT, CDR2 FQNNGV. The CDR3 extends over 17 amino acids. The CDR3 coding sequence is TGTGCCAGCGCTGACTTTGCGAACAAGGGACCGAGCTCACCCGTCCACTTT. This gives the protein CASADFANKGPSSPVHF.

For this clonotype: At one of its ends the junction is not consistent with the germline gene, which may arise from a read error. The chain has TRBV6-5 and TRBJ1-6, with D hard to call. The CDR3 loop spans 18 amino acids. CDR1 and CDR2 (germline): MNHEY, SVGAGI. In DNA, the CDR3 is TGTGCCAGCAGTTCCCCGCCAGTAATGTTTCGTGGAAATTCATTCCTCCGCTTT. It codes for CASSSPPVMFRGNSFLRF.